This T cell receptor beta chain emerged from a study of T cell changes during pregnancy in multiple sclerosis. Assay: immunoSEQ multiplex PCR; the TCRdb copy retains only in-frame clones and omits some. The repertoire holds tens of thousands of clones, less than 95% seen once, with 2% to 3% in the top ten. The germline V gene encodes CDR1 MNHNY and CDR2 SVGAGI (reference sequence). Trimming pared 11 bases from V and 6 bases from J, leaving 13 bases between. CDR3 length: 11 amino acids. This clone was seen a single time. The rearrangement uses TRBV6-6 and TRBJ1-2; no clear D gene. This sample comprised peripheral blood, obtained in the third trimester of pregnancy. The sequence was collected from a female donor with multiple sclerosis, enrolled in a pregnancy study. The CDR3 spells CAVMRGNGYTF. The CDR3 bases are TGTGCCGTGATGAGAGGGAATGGCTACACCTTC.